This T cell receptor (beta chain) was identified during a study of blood T cell repertoires in COVID-19. Study at large: Acute and convalescent COVID-19 samples came from the United States, Italy and Spain. The cDNA or gDNA used as material had been derived from T cells, B-cell-depleted T cells, or PBMCs.

In the original processing: Quantification of nucleated cells was approximated via reference gene primer amplification. The repertoire was sequenced with immunoSEQ multiplex PCR; TCRdb's copy has only in-frame clones and lacks some. The V and J calls and the clone size are those of that table, but D and trimming were determined from the DNA. This sample has under 90,000 clones, with roughly 88% found just once. This clone was detected a few times. Trimming removed 2 bases at V and 1 base at J, with 10 bases between. This CDR3 has 15 amino acids. Germline V gene data show CDR1 as SEHNR and CDR2 as FQNEAQ (reference sequence).

The chain uses TRBV7-9 and TRBJ2-3, with TRBD2 as a possible D gene (7 bases). Sequences were obtained from peripheral blood. This receptor was taken from a man between 70 and 80 years old with active or convalescent COVID-19. CDR3: CASSLRGGGTDTQYF. The CDR3 nucleotides are TGTGCCAGCAGCTTAAGGGGGGGCGGCACAGATACGCAGTATTTT.